These 11 T cell receptor beta chains were sequenced from one sample in a study of blood T cell repertoires in COVID-19 (TCRdb year 2020). The library was built by means of the immunoSEQ multiplex PCR assay. TCRdb's version of the immuneACCESS table is confined to in-frame rearrangements and falls short of the full clone set. An unresolved V gene accounts for under half of the shortfall where checked; the remainder is of unknown origin. The table for this sample lists just over 80,000 clones; roughly 79% of them were counted only once. Together, the top ten hold approximately 44% of the sample. What was sequenced was peripheral blood. The source of these receptors is a man older than 75 with acute or convalescent COVID-19.

This clone has only one observation. This chain links TRBV7-9 with TRBJ2-2, with TRBD2 identical over 7 bases. This CDR3 comprises 19 residues. The ends lost 5 bases at V and 2 bases at J; junction bases unmatched: 17. Looked up from germline, CDR1 is SEHNR and CDR2 is FQNEAQ (reference sequence). The chain's CDR3 is CASSPTRGGKGANTGELFF. The CDR3, as DNA: TGTGCCAGCAGCCCAACCCGCGGGGGAAAGGGTGCTAACACCGGGGAGCTGTTTTTT.

This rearrangement joins TRBV19 to TRBJ1-5; 7 bases map to TRBD1. The CDR3 totals 14 residues. Germline-derived CDR1 and CDR2 are LNHDA and SQIVND (reference sequence). The V and J ends lost 6 bases and 4 bases, in that order; junction bases with no gene match: 6. CDR3 nucleotide sequence: TGTGCCAGTAGACCGGGACAGTTAAATCAGCCCCAGCATTTT. This encodes CASRPGQLNQPQHF.

This clone was counted only a few times. The chain links TRBV6-5 to TRBJ2-7; 8 bases fit TRBD1. Germline V gene sequence: CDR1 MNHEY, CDR2 SVGAGI. V lost 0 bases, J lost 2 bases, and 3 bases stayed unmatched. The CDR3 loop spans 15 amino acids. Here the CDR3 reads CASSYSRQGTYEQYF. The CDR3 DNA follows: TGTGCCAGCAGTTACTCGAGACAGGGGACCTACGAGCAGTACTTC.

There are a few counts of this clone. V is TRBV11-3 and J is TRBJ2-2, with D unresolved. With 8 bases removed from V and 0 bases from J, the gap between germline ends came to 10 bases. The CDR3 has 14 amino acids. Germline V gene data show CDR1 as SGHNT and CDR2 as YENEEA. The CDR3 loop reads CASAQGANTGELFF. The CDR3 nucleotides read TGTGCCAGCGCCCAAGGAGCGAACACCGGGGAGCTGTTTTTT.

CDR3 nucleotides: TGTGCCAGCTCACCGATCAGGGGTGACCAAGAGACCCAGTACTTC. It codes for CASSPIRGDQETQYF. The rearrangement joins TRBV18 to TRBJ2-5, with D perhaps matching TRBD1 (6 bases). Germline CDR1 KGHSH, CDR2 LQKENI. V was cut by 3 bases and J by 0 bases, with 11 bases left in between. The CDR3 runs 15 residues.

The J gene is TRBJ1-4, the V gene TRBV3-1 (or the pseudogene TRBV3-2); 7 bases are a match to TRBD1. The CDR3 loop spans 14 amino acids. Trimming took 10 bases from V and 5 from J; bases not matched to a gene: 10. Germline CDR1 is LGHDT and CDR2 is YNNKEL (reference sequence). The CDR3 sequence is CATSSRQGNEKLFF. The CDR3 DNA is TGTGCCACCTCTTCCCGACAGGGAAATGAAAAACTGTTTTTT.

This clone was seen just once. This sequence joins TRBV3-1 (or the pseudogene TRBV3-2) and TRBJ2-5; 13 positions match TRBD2. The ends lost 1 base at V and 5 bases at J; junction bases unmatched: 4. Germline V gene sequence: CDR1 LGHDT, CDR2 YNNKEL (reference sequence). The CDR3 spans 16 residues. The CDR3 sequence: CASSQVTSGRGETQYF. DNA of the CDR3: TGTGCCAGCAGCCAAGTTACTAGCGGGAGGGGGGAGACCCAGTACTTC.

The chain uses TRBV5-1 and TRBJ2-5; TRBD1 might be the D (5 bases). This CDR3 contains 16 residues. V lost 0 bases and J 0 bases, leaving 12 bases between the germline ends. Germline assignment: CDR1 SGHRS and CDR2 YFSETQ. CDR3 region: CASSLVVGRDQETQYF. DNA of the CDR3: TGCGCCAGCAGCTTGGTTGTGGGCAGGGACCAAGAGACCCAGTACTTC.

The chain is built from TRBV5-6 and TRBJ2-6; TRBD2 is a possible D gene (5 bases). Germline CDR1 SGHDT, CDR2 YYEEEE. The CDR3 loop spans 15 amino acids. V gave up 0 bases and J gave up 2 bases, with 6 bases separating them. For the CDR3, the DNA is TGTGCCAGCAGCTTGGGAGGGACTGGGGCCAACGTCCTGACTTTC. Protein: CASSLGGTGANVLTF.

This clone was seen only once. This rearrangement joins TRBV2 to TRBJ2-7; 8 bases agree with TRBD1. This CDR3 comprises 14 residues. The junction had 8 bases not matched to a gene; V was cut back by 4 bases and J by 6 bases. Germline-derived CDR1 and CDR2 are SNHLY and FYNNEI. CDR3 in amino acids: CASSGATGVGEQYF. CDR3 DNA: TGTGCCAGCAGTGGGGCGACAGGGGTCGGCGAGCAGTACTTC.

The rearrangement links TRBV4-1 to TRBJ2-1; unclear D gene. Germline V gives CDR1 MGHRA, CDR2 YSYEKL. The CDR3 extends over 16 amino acids. Trimming removed 1 base from V and 4 bases from J, with 14 bases in between. CDR3 DNA: TGCGCCAGCAGCCAAGTAGATCGGTTGAGTTACAATGAGCAGTTCTTC. Its protein product is CASSQVDRLSYNEQFF.